Shown below are 12 T cell receptor beta chains from a single sample sequenced in a study of technical replicates of blood from a handful of donors. Clones were read by immunoSEQ multiplex PCR, and TCRdb kept only the in-frame ones, dropping some. Of some 48,000 clones in the sample, around nine tenths were seen once. Material for sequencing was PBMCs. The receptors originated from a human donor in good health. Some clones in this sample may be carry-over from other donors' samples.

This rearrangement joins TRBV6-5 to TRBJ2-1, with D tentatively TRBD1 (6 bases). Germline V gene data show CDR1 as MNHEY and CDR2 as SVGAGI. The length of the CDR3 is 14 residues. Deletions cut 8 bases from V and 0 bases from J, with 11 bases between. This CDR3 is CASRWGPSYNEQFF. DNA of the CDR3: TGTGCCAGCCGGTGGGGGCCCTCCTACAATGAGCAGTTCTTC.

The gene calls are TRBV12-5 and TRBJ1-1, with D possibly being TRBD1 (5 bases). Germline V lookup: CDR1 LGHNT, CDR2 FRNRAP. The CDR3 is made up of 13 amino acids. The ends were cut back, 3 bases at V and 3 bases at J, with 8 bases in the middle. The CDR3 reads CASGLTGDTEAFF. DNA of the CDR3: TGTGCTAGTGGTTTAACGGGGGACACTGAAGCTTTCTTT.

The chain links TRBV29-1 to TRBJ2-2, with TRBD2 identical over 8 bases. The V and J ends lost 4 bases and 4 bases, in that order; junction bases with no gene match: 8. The CDR3 is made up of 15 amino acids. The germline V gene has CDR1 SQVTM and CDR2 ANQGSEA. The CDR3 loop reads CSVGSYAGGTGELFF. CDR3 nucleotide sequence: TGCAGCGTTGGTTCCTACGCGGGGGGCACCGGGGAGCTGTTTTTT.

The V gene is TRBV2, the J gene TRBJ2-7, with 9 nucleotides matching TRBD1. CDR3 length equals 15 residues. V lost 6 bases, J lost 4 bases, and 10 bases stayed unmatched. Germline CDR1 is SNHLY and CDR2 is FYNNEI. The DNA of the CDR3 is TGTGCCAGCAGACAAACAGGGGGCGGAAAATACGAGCAGTACTTC. Translating it yields CASRQTGGGKYEQYF.

This chain links TRBV27 with TRBJ1-5; no clear D gene. CDR3 size: 14 residues. Germline V gene sequence: CDR1 MNHEY, CDR2 SMNVEV (reference sequence). V lost 2 bases and J 0 bases, leaving 5 bases between the germline ends. CDR3 in DNA: TGTGCCAGCAGTTTACGGTATAGCAATCAGCCCCAGCATTTT. It specifies CASSLRYSNQPQHF.

The J gene is TRBJ1-1, the V gene TRBV5-1; TRBD1 agrees at 12 bases. This CDR3 is 19 amino acids long. Germline V CDR1 and CDR2: SGHRS, YFSETQ. Losses at the gene ends were 2 bases for V and 0 bases for J; bases not matched to a gene: 11. The CDR3 protein is CASSLLGTGGGRVNTEAFF. The CDR3 DNA is TGCGCCAGCAGCTTATTAGGGACAGGGGGCGGGAGGGTGAACACTGAAGCTTTCTTT.

The chain joins TRBV11-2 to TRBJ2-7, with 11 bases fitting TRBD1. The CDR3 runs to 16 residues. The germline gives CDR1 SGHAT, CDR2 FQNNGV. J lost 3 bases, V lost 0 bases, and 4 bases had no gene match. Written as DNA, the CDR3 is TGTGCCAGCAGCTTAGACTCCGGGACAGGGGGCTACGAGCAGTACTTC. It codes for CASSLDSGTGGYEQYF.

The chain combines TRBV15 with TRBJ1-5; no reliable D call. Germline CDR1 is LNHNV and CDR2 is YYDKDF (reference sequence). The CDR3 contains 15 residues. V lost 0 bases, J lost 7 bases, and 13 bases lay in between. As DNA, the CDR3 is TGTGCCACCAGCAGAGATTTTGCAGGATACCAGCCCCAGCATTTT. Protein product: CATSRDFAGYQPQHF.

CDR3 protein: CASRLGLLEQYF. CDR3 DNA: TGTGCCAGCAGACTGGGACTGCTCGAGCAGTACTTC. V usage is TRBV6-1 and J usage is TRBJ2-7; a weak D match, TRBD2 (6 bases). The CDR3 totals 12 residues. In germline, CDR1 is MNHNS, CDR2 SASEGT. The V end lost 6 bases, the J end lost 6 bases, and 12 bases lay between the germline ends.

This chain connects TRBV2 to TRBJ2-7; TRBD1 matches at 7 bases. The CDR3 runs 14 residues. V lost 6 bases and J lost 2; bases outside the gene matches: 7. The V gene's germline CDR1 is SNHLY and CDR2 FYNNEI. As DNA, the CDR3 is TGTGCCAGCAGCAGACAGGGTAAACCCTACGAGCAGTACTTC. This encodes CASSRQGKPYEQYF.

The genes are TRBV19 and TRBJ2-1; possible D gene TRBD1, 6 bases. V lost 6 bases and J lost 7, with 19 bases in between. There are 15 residues in the CDR3. Germline V CDR1 and CDR2: LNHDA, SQIVND (reference sequence). In DNA form, the CDR3 reads TGTGCCAGTAGAACAGGGAGTAGTGTTTTTAATGAGCAGTTCTTC. Protein sequence: CASRTGSSVFNEQFF.

This clone was counted a single time. The chain uses TRBV6-5 and TRBJ2-7; D is unresolved. This CDR3 contains 12 residues. Germline V gene lookup returns CDR1 MNHEY and CDR2 SVGAGI. The ends were cut back, 7 bases at V and 2 bases at J, with 9 bases in the middle. In DNA, the CDR3 is TGTGCCAGCAAATCCCCCACCTACGAGCAGTACTTC. Amino acids: CASKSPTYEQYF.